One and the same sample provided the 5 T cell receptor beta chains below, sequenced in a study of blood T cell repertoires in COVID-19. The repertoire was sequenced with immunoSEQ multiplex PCR; TCRdb's copy has only in-frame clones and lacks some. The table has approximately 120,000 clones, approximately 89% seen once. The sample comprised peripheral blood. The receptors were sampled from a woman of 80 years or more with COVID-19, enrolled during active disease.

The chain uses TRBV27 and TRBJ1-5; 7 bases fit TRBD1. Germline loops: CDR1 MNHEY, CDR2 SMNVEV (reference sequence). The CDR3 covers 13 residues. V gave up 8 bases and J gave up 6 bases; unmatched junction bases: 7. The CDR3 spells CASARQGGQPQHF. In DNA, the CDR3 is TGTGCCAGCGCCCGACAGGGAGGTCAGCCCCAGCATTTT.

A single count supports this clone. This chain links TRBV5-4 with TRBJ2-2; D possibly corresponds to TRBD1 (5 bases). The CDR3 contains 16 residues. The germline CDR1 and CDR2 sequences are SGHNT and YYREEE (reference sequence). V was cut by 4 bases and J by 1 base, with 14 bases left in between. DNA of the CDR3: TGTGCCAGCAGCCACGACAGTGCAAGGAACACCGGGGAGCTGTTTTTT. Protein product: CASSHDSARNTGELFF. The full variable domain, with the rest looked up from reference TRBV5-4 and TRBJ2-2, is ETGVTQSPTHLIKTRGQQVTLRCSSQSGHNTVSWYQQALGQGPQFIFQYYREEENGRGNFPPRFSGLQFPNYSSELNVNALELDDSALYLCASSHDSARNTGELFFGEGSRLTVL.

This sequence joins TRBV4-1 and TRBJ2-6; possibly TRBD1 for D (5 bases). Per the germline V gene, CDR1 is MGHRA and CDR2 is YSYEKL. The CDR3 loop spans 17 amino acids. V was clipped by 1 base and J by 4 bases, with 14 bases between them. The DNA for the CDR3 is TGCGCCAGCAGCCAAGGAATGGGGCCGTTCGGGGCCAACGTCCTGACTTTC. Translated: CASSQGMGPFGANVLTF.

This clone occurred a few times. The chain couples TRBV9 to TRBJ2-1; TRBD2 matches at 7 bases. The CDR3 consists of 15 residues. Germline V gene data show CDR1 as SGDLS and CDR2 as YYNGEE. Unmatched junction bases numbered 13, after V lost 3 bases and J lost 10 bases. The CDR3 loop reads CASSASEGRAGEQFF. As DNA, the CDR3 is TGTGCCAGCAGCGCCAGCGAAGGGAGGGCCGGGGAGCAGTTCTTC.

The chain recombines TRBV11-2 with TRBJ2-7; D may be TRBD2 (5 bases). V lost 8 bases to trimming and J lost 7 bases, with 12 bases between them. This CDR3 has 11 residues. Per germline, CDR1 SGHAT and CDR2 FQNNGV. The CDR3 here is CASEGEGEQYF. The CDR3 nucleotides are TGTGCCAGCGAAGGTGAGGGAGAGCAGTACTTC. The full variable domain, its missing parts supplied by reference TRBV11-2 and TRBJ2-7, is EAGVAQSPRYKIIEKRQSVAFWCNPISGHATLYWYQQILGQGPKLLIQFQNNGVVDDSQLPKDRFSAERLKGVDSTLKIQPAKLEDSAVYLCASEGEGEQYFGPGTRLTVT.